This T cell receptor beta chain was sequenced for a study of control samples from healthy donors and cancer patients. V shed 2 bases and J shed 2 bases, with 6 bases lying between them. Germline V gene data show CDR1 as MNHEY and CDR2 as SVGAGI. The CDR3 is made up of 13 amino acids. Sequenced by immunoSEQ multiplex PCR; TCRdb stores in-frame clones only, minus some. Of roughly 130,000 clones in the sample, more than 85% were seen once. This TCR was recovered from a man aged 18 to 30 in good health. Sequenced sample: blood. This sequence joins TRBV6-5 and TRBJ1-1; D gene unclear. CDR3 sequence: CASSYGENTEAFF. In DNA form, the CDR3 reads TGTGCCAGCAGTTACGGGGAAAACACTGAAGCTTTCTTT.